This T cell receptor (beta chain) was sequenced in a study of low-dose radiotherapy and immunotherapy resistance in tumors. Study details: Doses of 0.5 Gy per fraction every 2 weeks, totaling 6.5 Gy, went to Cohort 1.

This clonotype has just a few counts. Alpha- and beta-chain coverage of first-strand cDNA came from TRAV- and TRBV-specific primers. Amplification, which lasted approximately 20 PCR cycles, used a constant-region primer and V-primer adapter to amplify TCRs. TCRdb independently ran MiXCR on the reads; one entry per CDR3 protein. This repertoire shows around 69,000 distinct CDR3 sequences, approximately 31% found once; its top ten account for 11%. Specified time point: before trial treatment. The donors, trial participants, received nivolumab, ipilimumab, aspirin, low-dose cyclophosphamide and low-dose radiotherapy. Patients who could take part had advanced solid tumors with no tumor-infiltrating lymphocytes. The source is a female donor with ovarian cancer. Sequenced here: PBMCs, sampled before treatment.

CDR3 residues: CASSGGRGLNHEQFF. The CDR3, as DNA: TGTGCCAGCTCCGGGGGGCGGGGGCTTAACCATGAGCAGTTCTTC. The chain recombines TRBV6-1 with TRBJ2-1; TRBD2 might be the D (7 bases). The CDR3 spans 15 residues. The germline V gene encodes CDR1 MNHNS and CDR2 SASEGT. V gave up 8 bases and J gave up 8 bases, with 22 bases separating them.